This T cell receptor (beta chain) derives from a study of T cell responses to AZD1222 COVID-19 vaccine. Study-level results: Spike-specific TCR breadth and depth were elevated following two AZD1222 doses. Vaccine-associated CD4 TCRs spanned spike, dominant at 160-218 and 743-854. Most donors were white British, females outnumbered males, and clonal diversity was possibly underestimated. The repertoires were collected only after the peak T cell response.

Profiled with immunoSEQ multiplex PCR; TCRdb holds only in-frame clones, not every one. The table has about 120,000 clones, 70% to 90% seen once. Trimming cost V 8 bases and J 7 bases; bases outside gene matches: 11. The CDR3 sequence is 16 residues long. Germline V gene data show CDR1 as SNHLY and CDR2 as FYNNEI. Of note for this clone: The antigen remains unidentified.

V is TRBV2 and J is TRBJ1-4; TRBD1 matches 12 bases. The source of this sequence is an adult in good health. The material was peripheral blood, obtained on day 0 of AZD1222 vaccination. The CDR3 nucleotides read TGTGCCAGCTACCGGGACAGGGGGCGAGTTGGTGAAAAACTGTTTTTT. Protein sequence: CASYRDRGRVGEKLFF.